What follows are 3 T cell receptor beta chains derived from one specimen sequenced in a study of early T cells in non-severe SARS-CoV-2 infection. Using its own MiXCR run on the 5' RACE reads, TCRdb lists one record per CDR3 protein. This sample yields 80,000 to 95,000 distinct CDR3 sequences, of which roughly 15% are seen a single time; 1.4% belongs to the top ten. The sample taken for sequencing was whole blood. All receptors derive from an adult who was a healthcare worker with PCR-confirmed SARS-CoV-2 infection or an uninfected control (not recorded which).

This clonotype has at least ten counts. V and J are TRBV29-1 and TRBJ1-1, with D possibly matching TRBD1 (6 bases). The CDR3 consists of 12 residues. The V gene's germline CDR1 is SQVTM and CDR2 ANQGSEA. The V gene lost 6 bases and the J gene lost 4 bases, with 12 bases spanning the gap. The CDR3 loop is CSVATGRTEAFF. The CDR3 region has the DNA TGCAGCGTCGCCACAGGGCGCACTGAAGCTTTCTTT.

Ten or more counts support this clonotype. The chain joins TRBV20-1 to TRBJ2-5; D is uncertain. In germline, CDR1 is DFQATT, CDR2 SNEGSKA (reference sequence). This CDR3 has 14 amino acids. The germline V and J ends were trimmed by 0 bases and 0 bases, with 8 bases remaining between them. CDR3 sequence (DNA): TGCAGTGCTAGAGATCGGCACCACCAAGAGACCCAGTACTTC. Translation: CSARDRHHQETQYF.

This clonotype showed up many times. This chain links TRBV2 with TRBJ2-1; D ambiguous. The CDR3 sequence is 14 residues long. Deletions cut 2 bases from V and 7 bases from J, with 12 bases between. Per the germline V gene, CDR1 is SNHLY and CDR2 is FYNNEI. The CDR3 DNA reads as TGTGCCAGCAGTGAAAGGCTATCTAGGAATGAGCAGTTCTTC. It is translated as CASSERLSRNEQFF.